Given below is one T cell receptor (beta chain) in context. The data were obtained in a study of shared clonotypes between healthy human individuals. Study context: The study enrolled a couple of women and a few men aged 18 to 49.

Several immunoSEQ 96-well plates shared each subset's DNA, each plate a replicate. Sorted-subset replicate PCRs used 200 ng DNA, some 33,000 T cell genomes. Only in-frame clones appear in the TCRdb table, and some are missing; sequencing was by immunoSEQ multiplex PCR. This sample yields more than 1.2 million clones, of which approximately 98.5% are seen a single time; 0.36% belongs to the top ten. CDR1 SGHNT and CDR2 YYREEE come from the germline V gene (reference sequence). V was shortened by 5 bases and J by 0 bases, with 10 bases between the two germline ends. This CDR3 is built from 14 residues.

Input material: naive CD4+ T cells sorted from blood. Subset defined: CD45RA+ positively selected. The clonotype originates from a man in his thirties or forties in good health. The genes are TRBV5-4 and TRBJ2-3; tentatively, D is TRBD2 (6 bases). In DNA form, the CDR3 reads TGTGCCAGCAGGCGGGACTCAAGCACAGATACGCAGTATTTT. This gives the protein CASRRDSSTDTQYF.